This TCR beta chain was sequenced during a study of tumor-infiltrating lymphocytes in primary liver carcinoma. Notes on the study in general: Just around 7.5-25% of top clones spanned all five tumor regions.

Notes on this clonotype: Its target is unknown.

Starting material for RNA and DNA co-extraction consisted of roughly 17-31 mg of unsorted bulk tissue. Primary liver carcinoma, confirmed by histopathology, was surgically resected. From 450 to 600 ng total RNA, TCR beta cDNA was generated with a primer in the constant region. For TCR beta, libraries were produced by three nested multiplex PCR rounds using slightly modified ARM-PCR. MiXCR was run by TCRdb on the multiplex PCR reads, yielding one entry per CDR3 protein. In the table there are 30,000 to 35,000 distinct CDR3 sequences, over 65% of which are singletons. Sample: liver tumor tissue from sampling region 5. Stated subset: tumor region T5, tumor centre. The TCR sequence derives from a man aged 40-49 years with primary liver carcinoma and hepatitis B virus infection.

CDR3 DNA: TGTGTCTGCAGTGTTCCAGGGATCCTCTCTGGAAACACCATATATTTT. Translated: CVCSVPGILSGNTIYF. The rearrangement joins TRBV6-1 to TRBJ1-3, with D possibly being TRBD1 (5 bases). The germline V gene has CDR1 MNHNS and CDR2 SASEGT. This CDR3 spans 16 amino acids.